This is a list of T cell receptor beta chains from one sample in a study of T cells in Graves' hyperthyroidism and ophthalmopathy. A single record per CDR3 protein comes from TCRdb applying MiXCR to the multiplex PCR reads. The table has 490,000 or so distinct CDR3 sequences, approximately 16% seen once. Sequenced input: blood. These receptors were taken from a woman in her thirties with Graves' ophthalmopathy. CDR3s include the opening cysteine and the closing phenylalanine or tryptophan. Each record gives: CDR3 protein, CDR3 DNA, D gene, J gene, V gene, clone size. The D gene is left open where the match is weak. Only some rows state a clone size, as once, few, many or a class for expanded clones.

CASSYGLAGVDGANVLTF | TGCGCCAGCAGCTACGGACTAGCGGGAGTAGATGGGGCCAACGTCCTGACTTTC | TRBD2 | TRBJ2-6 | TRBV5-1 | many
CATGTGDGNTIYF | TGTGCCACCGGGACAGGGGACGGAAACACCATATATTTT | TRBD1 | TRBJ1-3 | TRBV15 | few
CASRFIGTRQDEQYF | TGTGCCAGCAGATTTATCGGGACTAGACAGGACGAGCAGTACTTC | TRBD2 | TRBJ2-7 | TRBV2 | many
CSASERGEQFF | TGCAGTGCTAGTGAGAGGGGCGAGCAGTTCTTC | NA | TRBJ2-1 | TRBV20-1 | many
CASSSLQNTEAFF | TGTGCCAGCTCATCCCTACAAAACACTGAAGCTTTCTTT | NA | TRBJ1-1 | TRBV18 | many
CASSKHTHYEQYF | TGTGCCAGTAGTAAGCACACCCACTACGAGCAGTACTTC | NA | TRBJ2-7 | TRBV19 | NA
CAWSQHTEAFF | TGTGCCTGGAGTCAGCACACTGAAGCTTTCTTT | NA | TRBJ1-1 | TRBV30 | many
CASSPDKLTNTGELFF | TGTGCCAGCAGTCCAGACAAACTAACGAACACCGGGGAGCTGTTTTTT | NA | TRBJ2-2 | TRBV5-5 | NA
CASSERAGESYEQYF | TGTGCCAGCAGTGAGAGGGCAGGGGAATCCTACGAGCAGTACTTC | NA | TRBJ2-7 | TRBV6-1 | many
CASSYSNSPPEQYF | TGTGCCAGCAGTTACTCGAATAGTCCCCCCGAGCAGTACTTC | NA | TRBJ2-7 | TRBV6-2/TRBV6-3 | NA
CASREQGNYGYTF | TGTGCCAGCAGGGAACAGGGGAACTATGGCTACACCTTC | TRBD1 | TRBJ1-2 | TRBV28 | many
CASSLAGGMNEQYF | TGTGCCAGCAGTTTGGCCGGGGGAATGAACGAGCAGTACTTC | NA | TRBJ2-7 | TRBV28 | many
CAWSTTGKGDTEAFF | TGTGCCTGGAGTACAACAGGAAAGGGGGACACTGAAGCTTTCTTT | NA | TRBJ1-1 | TRBV30 | many
CSATLLTSGTSYEQYF | TGCAGTGCTACCCTGTTGACTAGCGGGACCTCCTACGAGCAGTACTTC | TRBD2 | TRBJ2-7 | TRBV20-1 | NA
CASSDSPSGNTIYF | TGTGCCAGCAGTGACAGTCCCTCTGGAAACACCATATATTTT | NA | TRBJ1-3 | TRBV6-1 | NA
CASREGGSYEQYF | TGTGCCAGCAGGGAGGGGGGAAGCTACGAGCAGTACTTC | NA | TRBJ2-7 | TRBV2 | many
CSGSHSGTEETQYF | TGCAGCGGATCCCATAGCGGGACTGAAGAGACCCAGTACTTC | TRBD2 | TRBJ2-5 | TRBV29-1 | few
CASSGSWGAGANVLTF | TGTGCCAGCAGTGGAAGTTGGGGAGCTGGGGCCAACGTCCTGACTTTC | NA | TRBJ2-6 | TRBV6-1 | few
CASSLGVTQYF | TGTGCCAGCAGTTTAGGGGTCACCCAGTATTTT | NA | TRBJ2-3 | TRBV12-3/TRBV12-4 | many
CSASTGPYQPQHF | TGCAGTGCTTCGACAGGGCCTTATCAGCCCCAGCATTTT | TRBD1 | TRBJ1-5 | TRBV20-1 | many
CASSAFGSASVSYEQYF | TGTGCCAGCAGTGCGTTTGGATCCGCGTCGGTCTCTTACGAGCAGTACTTC | NA | TRBJ2-7 | TRBV2 | many
CASSLGLAVGDTQYF | TGTGCCAGCAGTTTGGGACTAGCGGTGGGAGATACGCAGTATTTT | TRBD2 | TRBJ2-3 | TRBV12-3/TRBV12-4 | many
CASSLPVQETQYF | TGCGCCAGCAGCTTACCAGTCCAAGAGACCCAGTACTTC | NA | TRBJ2-5 | TRBV5-1 | many
CASSRLASGLFF | TGTGCCAGCAGTCGCCTGGCTTCGGGGCTGTTTTTT | NA | TRBJ2-2 | TRBV6-2/TRBV6-3 | few
CASSVGQNTEAFF | TGTGCCAGCAGCGTGGGACAGAACACTGAAGCTTTCTTT | NA | TRBJ1-1 | TRBV11-3 | many
CASSTRQGASYEQYF | TGTGCCAGCAGCACCCGACAGGGAGCCTCCTACGAGCAGTACTTC | TRBD1 | TRBJ2-7 | TRBV13 | many
CSAGGGLAGGAYEQYF | TGCAGTGCTGGGGGTGGACTAGCGGGAGGGGCCTACGAGCAGTACTTC | TRBD2 | TRBJ2-7 | TRBV20-1 | NA
CASRKTGGDNQPQHF | TGTGCCAGCAGAAAAACAGGGGGCGATAATCAGCCCCAGCATTTT | TRBD1 | TRBJ1-5 | TRBV6-2/TRBV6-3 | few
CASSPRGIGNTIYF | TGTGCCAGCAGTCCCAGGGGAATTGGAAACACCATATATTTT | NA | TRBJ1-3 | TRBV28 | NA
CASSLGGGRELFF | TGTGCCAGCAGCCTAGGGGGGGGGCGGGAGCTGTTCTTC | NA | TRBJ2-1 | TRBV7-9 | few
CASSRRTGADGYTF | TGTGCCAGCAGCCGAAGGACAGGTGCCGATGGCTACACCTTC | TRBD1 | TRBJ1-2 | TRBV28 | many
CAWNPEQTAEAFF | TGTGCCTGGAACCCAGAACAAACAGCTGAAGCTTTCTTT | NA | TRBJ1-1 | TRBV30 | many
CAIRASVDYEQYF | TGTGCCATCAGGGCTAGCGTTGACTACGAGCAGTACTTC | NA | TRBJ2-7 | TRBV10-3 | NA
CASSLAGTSEQYF | TGTGCCAGCAGCTTAGCCGGGACTAGCGAGCAGTACTTC | TRBD2 | TRBJ2-7 | TRBV7-8 | few
CASSPPGLRLSNEQFF | TGTGCCAGCAGCCCCCCGGGACTAAGACTAAGCAATGAGCAGTTCTTC | TRBD2 | TRBJ2-1 | TRBV4-2 | NA
CSAGSEGTREDIQYF | TGCAGTGCTGGGAGCGAGGGGACCCGCGAGGACATTCAGTACTTC | NA | TRBJ2-4 | TRBV20-1 | many
CASSPPGATNEKLFF | TGCGCCAGCAGCCCCCCGGGAGCAACTAATGAAAAACTGTTTTTT | NA | TRBJ1-4 | TRBV4-1 | NA
CASSSGSGTGDYEQYF | TGCGCCAGCAGCTCTGGCTCCGGGACAGGGGACTACGAGCAGTACTTC | TRBD1 | TRBJ2-7 | TRBV5-1 | few
CASSPGMEASGSLSAYEQYF | TGTGCCAGCAGTCCGGGGATGGAGGCTAGCGGGAGTCTCTCCGCCTACGAGCAGTACTTC | TRBD2 | TRBJ2-7 | TRBV28 | many
CATSDKQGLAGGTNEQFF | TGTGCCACCAGTGACAAACAGGGACTAGCGGGAGGAACTAATGAGCAGTTCTTC | TRBD2 | TRBJ2-1 | TRBV24-1 | many
CASSLEASGSRRELFF | TGTGCCAGCAGCTTAGAGGCTAGCGGGAGTCGAAGGGAGCTGTTTTTT | TRBD2 | TRBJ2-2 | TRBV7-2 | many
CSARDLSGRVIDEQFF | TGCAGTGCTAGAGATCTTAGTGGGAGGGTCATCGATGAGCAGTTCTTC | TRBD2 | TRBJ2-1 | TRBV20-1 | NA
CASTPSMVGNTGELFF | TGTGCCAGCACCCCCTCCATGGTAGGAAACACCGGGGAGCTGTTTTTT | NA | TRBJ2-2 | TRBV7-9 | few
CASSPAGQNEQYF | TGTGCCAGCAGCCCAGCGGGACAAAACGAGCAGTACTTC | NA | TRBJ2-7 | TRBV7-6 | few
CASRIPGLAGPREQFF | TGTGCCAGCAGGATCCCGGGACTAGCGGGTCCGAGGGAGCAGTTCTTC | TRBD2 | TRBJ2-1 | TRBV11-2 | many
CATSRDGRDFYQPQHF | TGTGCCACCAGCAGAGATGGACGGGATTTCTATCAGCCCCAGCATTTT | NA | TRBJ1-5 | TRBV15 | NA
CASSIGTPTEQFF | TGTGCCAGCAGCATCGGGACCCCTACTGAGCAGTTCTTC | NA | TRBJ2-1 | TRBV6-2/TRBV6-3 | many
CSILPMNTEAFF | TGCAGCATCCTTCCCATGAACACTGAAGCTTTCTTT | NA | TRBJ1-1 | TRBV29-1 | NA
CASSPSGVGELFF | TGTGCCAGCAGCCCTTCGGGGGTCGGGGAGCTGTTTTTT | NA | TRBJ2-2 | TRBV7-3 | few